The 18 T cell receptor beta chains below were found in one sample sequenced in a study of T cells in Graves' hyperthyroidism and ophthalmopathy. Amplified regions were TCR beta CDR3 sequences from RNA transcripts. Using the HTBI primer set, a first-round RT-PCR was run on the TCR CDR3. TCRdb reprocessed the multiplex PCR reads with MiXCR, giving one entry per CDR3 protein. Of around 430,000 distinct CDR3 sequences in the sample, more than 12% were seen once. The sample consisted of blood. The receptors derive from a woman younger than 45 with Graves' hyperthyroidism.

The rearrangement links TRBV24-1 to TRBJ2-6; D gene unclear. The CDR3 is 14 residues long. The V gene's germline CDR1 is KGHDR and CDR2 SFDVKD. With 5 bases removed from V and 0 bases from J, the gap between germline ends came to 4 bases. As DNA, the CDR3 is TGTGCCACCAGTGGGCCCTCTGGGGCCAACGTCCTGACTTTC. Encoded protein: CATSGPSGANVLTF.

Ten or more counts support this clonotype. The rearrangement uses TRBV11-2 and TRBJ2-5; a possible D gene is TRBD1 (5 bases). Germline V gene sequence: CDR1 SGHAT, CDR2 FQNNGV. V shed 2 bases and J shed 3 bases, with 7 bases lying between them. The CDR3 is 13 amino acids. CDR3 sequence: CASSLRGKETQYF. The CDR3 DNA reads as TGTGCCAGCAGCTTAAGGGGCAAAGAGACCCAGTACTTC.

This clonotype was seen only a few times. The chain's CDR3 is CASNPRTDYYEQYF. In DNA form, the CDR3 reads TGTGCCAGTAACCCCCGGACGGACTACTACGAGCAGTACTTC. The chain recombines TRBV19 with TRBJ2-7; D may be TRBD2 (6 bases). CDR1 and CDR2 (germline): LNHDA, SQIVND (reference sequence). The V and J ends lost 7 bases and 3 bases respectively, with 16 bases between them. There are 14 residues in the CDR3. The full variable domain, its missing parts supplied by reference TRBV19 and TRBJ2-7, is DGGITQSPKYLFRKEGQNVTLSCEQNLNHDAMYWYRQDPGQGLRLIYYSQIVNDFQKGDIAEGYSVSREKKESFPLTVTSAQKNPTAFYLCASNPRTDYYEQYFGPGTRLTVT.

This clonotype has ten or more counts. The rearrangement joins TRBV3-1 to TRBJ1-1; no definite D call. Germline loops: CDR1 LGHDT, CDR2 YNNKEL (reference sequence). Trimming cost V 4 bases and J 0 bases, with 12 bases left between them. The CDR3 sequence is 15 residues long. The CDR3 nucleotides read TGTGCCAGCAGCCCACGGGCAGATATGAACACTGAAGCTTTCTTT. It translates to CASSPRADMNTEAFF.

As regards this clonotype: A much more abundant neighbour one base away suggests this may be a read error. The rearrangement joins TRBV28 to TRBJ2-7; no firm D call. Judging by the DNA end, TRBJ2-1 fits better; the J call may be wrong. This CDR3 contains 15 residues. Germline V CDR1 and CDR2: MDHEN, SYDVKM. The CDR3, as DNA: TGTGCCAGCAGTCGTCTTCAACAGAGCTCCTACGAGCAGTTCTTC. Its protein product is CASSRLQQSSYEQFF.

This clonotype was counted a few times. J is TRBJ2-1 and V is TRBV28; 10 bases fit TRBD2. The CDR3 runs to 15 residues. CDR1 MDHEN and CDR2 SYDVKM come from the germline V gene. Losses at the gene ends were 6 bases for V and 3 bases for J; bases not matched to a gene: 5. The chain's CDR3 is CASSQLAGNYNEQFF. As DNA, the CDR3 is TGTGCCAGCAGCCAACTAGCGGGAAACTACAATGAGCAGTTCTTC. Combining the CDR3 with reference TRBV28 and TRBJ2-1 gives the whole variable domain DVKVTQSSRYLVKRTGEKVFLECVQDMDHENMFWYRQDPGLGLRLIYFSYDVKMKEKGDIPEGYSVSREKKERFSLILESASTNQTSMYLCASSQLAGNYNEQFFGPGTRLTVL.

In its sample, this clonotype was seen many times. This chain uses TRBV18 with TRBJ2-2; a possible D gene is TRBD1 (6 bases). Between the trimmed V and J ends, which lost 4 bases and 3 bases, there was a span of 15 bases. CDR1 KGHSH and CDR2 LQKENI come from the germline V gene. The CDR3 totals 16 residues. The CDR3 DNA is TGTGCCAGCTCACGACAGGTATATTCGGACACCGGGGAGCTGTTTTTT. Its protein is CASSRQVYSDTGELFF. Combining the CDR3 with reference TRBV18 and TRBJ2-2 gives the whole variable domain NAGVMQNPRHLVRRRGQEARLRCSPMKGHSHVYWYRQLPEEGLKFMVYLQKENIIDESGMPKERFSAEFPKEGPSILRIQQVVRGDSAAYFCASSRQVYSDTGELFFGEGSRLTVL.

This clonotype was seen ten or more times. V usage is TRBV6-2 or TRBV6-3 and J usage is TRBJ2-7; D possibly uses TRBD1 or TRBD2 (6 bases each). The CDR3 length is 14 residues. V gave up 7 bases and J gave up 4 bases, with 17 bases separating them. The germline V gene has CDR1 MNHEY and CDR2 SVGEGT. The CDR3 protein is CASTRGAGSYEQYF. As DNA, the CDR3 is TGTGCCAGCACAAGGGGGGCAGGGTCTTACGAGCAGTACTTC.

This clonotype was counted a few times. This chain joins TRBV6-5 and TRBJ2-1; 8 bases match TRBD2. The CDR3 length is 15 residues. The ends lost 0 bases at V and 10 bases at J; junction bases unmatched: 8. The V gene's germline CDR1 is MNHEY and CDR2 SVGAGI. CDR3: CASSYSSREGREQFF. CDR3 coding DNA: TGTGCCAGCAGTTACTCCAGTCGGGAGGGCCGGGAGCAGTTCTTC.

This clonotype was counted at least ten times. This chain connects TRBV6-1 to TRBJ1-2, with 8 bases that match TRBD1. V lost 6 bases, J lost 8 bases, and 5 bases stayed unmatched. CDR1 and CDR2 (germline): MNHNS, SASEGT. The CDR3 contains 12 residues. The CDR3 coding sequence is TGTGCCAGCAGAGCGCAGGGGGCGGGCTACACCTTC. It is translated as CASRAQGAGYTF.

V and J are TRBV15 and TRBJ1-4; D may be TRBD1 (5 bases). The CDR3 has 14 amino acids. Trimming pared 5 bases from V and 4 bases from J, leaving 11 bases between. The germline V gene has CDR1 LNHNV and CDR2 YYDKDF (reference sequence). Here the CDR3 DNA reads TGTGCCACCAGCGGGGCAGAGCTTAATGAAAAACTGTTTTTT. Translation: CATSGAELNEKLFF.

In its sample, this clonotype was seen many times. This chain connects TRBV20-1 to TRBJ2-2, with D perhaps matching TRBD1 (6 bases). V was clipped by 5 bases and J by 7 bases, with 14 bases between them. This CDR3 has 13 residues. From germline, CDR1 is DFQATT and CDR2 SNEGSKA (reference sequence). The CDR3 region is CSAEQGRDGELFF. The CDR3 region has the DNA TGCAGTGCTGAACAGGGCCGGGACGGGGAGCTGTTTTTT.

The gene calls are TRBV7-9 and TRBJ2-1, with 7 bases that match TRBD1. This CDR3 is built from 18 residues. V lost 4 bases to trimming and J lost 8 bases; unmatched junction nucleotides: 20. Germline lookup yields CDR1 SEHNR and CDR2 FQNEAQ (reference sequence). The CDR3 DNA is TGTGCCAGCAGCTCCACTGATACCGGGACAGATTATCGACATGAGCAGTTCTTC. This translates into CASSSTDTGTDYRHEQFF.

Remarks on this clonotype: The junction differs from germline at one of its ends, possibly a read error. The rearrangement uses TRBV12-3 or TRBV12-4 and TRBJ1-3; no firm D call. The CDR3 spans 14 residues. CDR3 residues: CASSRWSTGNTIHF. CDR3 in DNA: TGTGCCAGCAGCCGGTGGTCGACGGGAAACACCATACATTTT.

This clonotype appeared many times. This CDR3 reads CSALPRLAGLNEQFF. The DNA for the CDR3 is TGCAGTGCTCTACCACGACTAGCGGGGCTCAATGAGCAGTTCTTC. The rearrangement links TRBV20-1 to TRBJ2-1; 11 bases align to TRBD2. The junction had 9 bases not matched to a gene; V was cut back by 5 bases and J by 6 bases. The CDR3 runs to 15 residues. Per the germline V gene, CDR1 is DFQATT and CDR2 is SNEGSKA (reference sequence).

The chain has TRBV20-1 and TRBJ2-1, with D possibly being TRBD1 (6 bases). Germline V gene data show CDR1 as DFQATT and CDR2 as SNEGSKA (reference sequence). The CDR3 consists of 14 residues. V gave up 4 bases and J gave up 0 bases, with 10 bases separating them. CDR3 sequence reads: CSAMGQPSYNEQFF. The CDR3 DNA follows: TGCAGTGCTATGGGACAACCCTCCTACAATGAGCAGTTCTTC.

In this sample, this clonotype turned up a few times. V gene TRBV19 combines with J gene TRBJ2-5; 14 bases align to TRBD2. Trimming took 3 bases from V and 4 from J; bases not matched to a gene: 7. This CDR3 region has 17 residues. Looked up from germline, CDR1 is LNHDA and CDR2 is SQIVND (reference sequence). CDR3 region: CASSISGLAGVGETQYF. CDR3 nucleotides: TGTGCCAGTAGTATCTCGGGACTAGCGGGAGTTGGAGAGACCCAGTACTTC.

This clonotype was recorded many times. The chain couples TRBV28 to TRBJ2-1; TRBD2 matches 9 bases. The CDR3 sequence is 16 residues long. The junction had 9 bases not matched to a gene; V was cut back by 2 bases and J by 7 bases. Germline CDR1 and CDR2: MDHEN and SYDVKM. The CDR3 loop reads CASSLEWAGGYNEQFF. CDR3 bases: TGTGCCAGCAGTTTAGAGTGGGCGGGAGGGTATAATGAGCAGTTCTTC.